What follows are 8 T cell receptor beta chains derived from one specimen sequenced in a study of T cell responses to AZD1222 COVID-19 vaccine. Sequencing was performed with immunoSEQ multiplex PCR; in TCRdb, only in-frame clones are kept and a portion is missing. Of about 130,000 clones listed, about nine tenths are singletons. The sequencing here drew on peripheral blood, taken on day 0 of AZD1222 vaccination. These receptors all stem from an adult in good health.

The gene calls are TRBV2 and TRBJ2-2, with no clear D. The length of the CDR3 is 14 residues. Trimming took off 8 bases at V and 2 bases at J, with 12 bases between the two ends. Germline loops: CDR1 SNHLY, CDR2 FYNNEI. The CDR3 protein is CASWVTANTGELFF. The DNA for the CDR3 is TGTGCCAGCTGGGTGACGGCCAACACCGGGGAGCTGTTTTTT.

The rearrangement links TRBV11-2 to TRBJ1-2; perhaps TRBD1 as D (5 bases). Germline CDR1 SGHAT, CDR2 FQNNGV. This CDR3 has 15 amino acids. V was shortened by 3 bases and J by 7 bases, with 18 bases between the two germline ends. In nucleotides, the CDR3 is TGTGCCAGCAGCTTCTCGGGGGACGGGGAAATTGGCTACACCTTC. Its translation: CASSFSGDGEIGYTF.

This clone has only one observation. The chain links TRBV30 to TRBJ2-1; D is tentatively TRBD1 or TRBD2 (5 bases each). Germline V gene lookup returns CDR1 GTSNPN and CDR2 SVGIG (reference sequence). The V end lost 0 bases, the J end lost 15 bases, and 18 bases lay between the germline ends. CDR3 length equals 13 residues. The chain's CDR3 is CAWSVGLGVGVFF. For the CDR3, the DNA is TGTGCCTGGAGTGTGGGGCTCGGGGTTGGGGTGTTCTTC.

This rearrangement joins TRBV4-3 to TRBJ2-1; perhaps TRBD2 as D (5 bases). This CDR3 is built from 14 residues. Germline loops: CDR1 LGHNA, CDR2 YSLEER. V lost 0 bases and J 8 bases, leaving 11 bases between the germline ends. In DNA, the CDR3 is TGCGCCAGCAGCCAAGAGAGCGGTGTTTATGAGCAGTTCTTC. This gives the protein CASSQESGVYEQFF.

This clone was seen only a few times. Other DNA variants within this sample encode the same CDR3. The gene calls are TRBV6-4 and TRBJ2-3; 8 bases are shared with TRBD2. This CDR3 comprises 15 residues. Germline assignment: CDR1 MRHNA and CDR2 SNTAGT. Trimming took 0 bases from V and 1 from J; bases not matched to a gene: 0. The CDR3 sequence is CASSDSRGGTDTQYF. Written as DNA, the CDR3 is TGTGCCAGCAGTGACTCGCGGGGGGGCACAGATACGCAGTATTTT.

The V gene is TRBV9, the J gene TRBJ1-4, with D maybe TRBD1 (6 bases). This CDR3 region has 16 residues. CDR1 is SGDLS, CDR2 YYNGEE, per germline. V was cut by 3 bases and J by 3 bases, with 15 bases left in between. Here the CDR3 DNA reads TGTGCCAGCAGCGCTTATCAGGGGTTGCCTAATGAAAAACTGTTTTTT. Its translation: CASSAYQGLPNEKLFF.

This chain links TRBV18 with TRBJ2-7; perhaps TRBD1 as D (5 bases). Germline loops: CDR1 KGHSH, CDR2 LQKENI. There are 14 residues in the CDR3. V dropped 4 bases and J dropped 2 bases, with 12 bases sitting between them. CDR3 DNA: TGTGCCAGCTCACTGACAGCTCCCCCCTACGAGCAGTACTTC. It translates to CASSLTAPPYEQYF.

V usage is TRBV6-5 and J usage is TRBJ2-3; D remains unclear. CDR1 is MNHEY, CDR2 SVGAGI, per germline. The CDR3 consists of 12 residues. V lost 7 bases and J 2 bases, leaving 7 bases between the germline ends. CDR3 residues: CASKPNTDTQYF. CDR3 nucleotide sequence: TGTGCCAGCAAGCCCAACACAGATACGCAGTATTTT.